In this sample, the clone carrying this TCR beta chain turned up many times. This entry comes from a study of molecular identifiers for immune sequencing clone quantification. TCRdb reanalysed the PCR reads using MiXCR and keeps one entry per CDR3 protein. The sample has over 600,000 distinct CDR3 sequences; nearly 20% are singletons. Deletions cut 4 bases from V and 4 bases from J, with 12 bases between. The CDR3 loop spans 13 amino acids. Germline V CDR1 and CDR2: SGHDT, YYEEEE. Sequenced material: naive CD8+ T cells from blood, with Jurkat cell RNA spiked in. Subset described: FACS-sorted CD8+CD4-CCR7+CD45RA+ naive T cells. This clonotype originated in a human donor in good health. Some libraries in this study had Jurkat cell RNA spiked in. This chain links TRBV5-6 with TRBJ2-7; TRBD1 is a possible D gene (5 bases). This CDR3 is CASSPGWMYEQYF. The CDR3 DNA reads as TGTGCCAGCAGCCCAGGGTGGATGTACGAGCAGTACTTC.